The clone carrying this T cell receptor (beta chain) occurred once. The data were obtained in a study of blood T cell repertoires in COVID-19. Only in-frame clones appear in the TCRdb table, and some are missing; sequencing was by immunoSEQ multiplex PCR. The data contain 250,000 or so clones, less than 90% of them seen just once; the ten biggest clones take up 1.5%. This clonotype was obtained from a woman aged 40 to 50 who had recovered from COVID-19. The sample was peripheral blood.

The CDR3 DNA reads TGTGCCAGCAGCCAAACTAGCTCCTACAATGAGCAGTTCTTC. The encoded protein is CASSQTSSYNEQFF. V is TRBV7-9 and J is TRBJ2-1; tentatively, D is TRBD2 (5 bases). Trimming removed 5 bases at V and 0 bases at J, with 8 bases between. Germline CDR1 reads SEHNR; CDR2 reads FQNEAQ (reference sequence). CDR3 length equals 14 residues. The whole variable domain, remainder taken from reference TRBV7-9 and TRBJ2-1, is DTGVSQNPRHKITKRGQNVTFRCDPISEHNRLYWYRQTLGQGPEFLTYFQNEAQLEKSRLLSDRFSAERPKGSFSTLEIQRTEQGDSAMYLCASSQTSSYNEQFFGPGTRLTVL.